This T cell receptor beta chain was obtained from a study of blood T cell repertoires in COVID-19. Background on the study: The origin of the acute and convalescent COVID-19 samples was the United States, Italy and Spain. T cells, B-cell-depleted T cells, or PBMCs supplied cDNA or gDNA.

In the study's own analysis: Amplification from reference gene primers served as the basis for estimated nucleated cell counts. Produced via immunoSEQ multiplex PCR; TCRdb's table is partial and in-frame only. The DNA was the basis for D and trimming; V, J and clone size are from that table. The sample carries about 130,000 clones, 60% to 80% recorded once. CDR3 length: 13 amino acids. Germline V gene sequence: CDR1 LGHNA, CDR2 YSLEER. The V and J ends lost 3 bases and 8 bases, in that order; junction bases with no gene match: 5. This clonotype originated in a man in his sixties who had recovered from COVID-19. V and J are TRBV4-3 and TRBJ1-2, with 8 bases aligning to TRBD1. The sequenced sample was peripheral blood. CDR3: CASSQVTGVGYTF. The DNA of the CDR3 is TGCGCCAGCAGCCAGGTGACAGGGGTCGGCTACACCTTC.